Included here is one T cell receptor (beta chain) sequence, with context. Profiled with immunoSEQ multiplex PCR; TCRdb holds only in-frame clones, not every one. Of around 700,000 clones detected, about nine tenths appear once; the ten largest clones hold about 0.26%. These data come from a study of blood T cell repertoires in COVID-19. Study-wide context: T cells, B-cell-depleted T cells, or PBMCs supplied cDNA or gDNA.

This clonotype was obtained from a woman between 18 and 29 years old with acute or convalescent COVID-19. The source material was peripheral blood.

The CDR3 DNA follows: TGTGCCAGCAGCCCAGCTCGGACAGCTAGCAATCAGCCCCAGCATTTT. Translation: CASSPARTASNQPQHF. The rearrangement uses TRBV4-2 and TRBJ1-5; a weak D match, TRBD1 (6 bases). Per the germline V gene, CDR1 is LGHNA and CDR2 is YNFKEQ. V was cut by 4 bases and J by 0 bases, with 13 bases left in between. The CDR3 sequence is 16 residues long.